Sequencing of this TCR beta chain was carried out in a study of T cells in Graves' hyperthyroidism and ophthalmopathy. Study-wide results and caveats: Most thyroid clonotypes expanded above 0.001 were also detected in blood.

Uncontrolled infection, other autoimmune disease, pregnancy or lactation disqualified patients from enrolment. CDR1 and CDR2 from the germline V gene are MDHEN and SYDVKM. V was cut by 5 bases and J by 4 bases, with 17 bases left in between. The CDR3 spans 15 residues. About this clonotype itself: Its antigen is unidentified.

There were TCR beta CDR3 regions amplified from RNA transcripts. With the HTBI primer set, the TCR CDR3 went through a first round of RT-PCR. One entry per CDR3 protein, called by TCRdb with MiXCR from the multiplex PCR reads. This table has more than 300,000 distinct CDR3 sequences, about a fifth appearing once. The sample comprised blood. This chain joins TRBV28 and TRBJ1-2; D uncertain. The TCR originated in a man between 18 and 35 years old with Graves' ophthalmopathy. CDR3 nucleotide sequence: TGTGCCAGCAGTCCACTCGACGGCGGGAGCTATGGCTACACCTTC. This gives the protein CASSPLDGGSYGYTF.